These 23 T cell receptor beta chains originate from one sample sequenced in a study of blood T cell repertoires in COVID-19. This table comes from immunoSEQ multiplex PCR, and its TCRdb copy is limited to in-frame clones, with some not included. The sample shows a few hundred thousand clones, approximately 84% of them seen only once. The specimen was peripheral blood. All receptors derive from a man aged 40-49 years with acute or convalescent COVID-19.

In DNA, the CDR3 is TGTGCCTGGAGACGGGAGGGGAGCTCCTATAATTCACCCCTCCACTTT. It encodes CAWRREGSSYNSPLHF. The V call is TRBV30, the J call TRBJ1-6; TRBD1 is a possible D gene (5 bases). Germline assignment: CDR1 GTSNPN and CDR2 SVGIG (reference sequence). The V end lost 3 bases, the J end lost 0 bases, and 12 bases lay between the germline ends. CDR3 length: 16 amino acids. Complete variable domain (other parts from reference TRBV30 and TRBJ1-6): SQTIHQWPATLVQPVGSPLSLECTVEGTSNPNLYWYRQAAGRGLQLLFYSVGIGQISSEVPQNLSASRPQDRQFILSSKKLLLSDSGFYLCAWRREGSSYNSPLHFGNGTRLTVT.

V gene TRBV6-5 combines with J gene TRBJ1-4; D is unclear. CDR1 and CDR2 from the germline V gene are MNHEY and SVGAGI. The CDR3 loop spans 15 amino acids. V was pared by 8 bases and J by 1 base, with 14 bases between. The CDR3 loop is CASRLGEGTNEKLFF. CDR3 nucleotides: TGTGCCAGCCGCCTCGGGGAGGGAACTAATGAAAAACTGTTTTTT.

A single count supports this clone. This sequence joins TRBV24-1 and TRBJ1-4; 7 bases match TRBD1. Germline assignment: CDR1 KGHDR and CDR2 SFDVKD. With V trimmed by 5 bases and J by 4 bases, 18 bases remained unmatched. This CDR3 spans 19 amino acids. The CDR3 region has the DNA TGTGCCACCAGTGTCGTTTGCAAACAGGGGATGGTAGGTAATGAAAAACTGTTTTTT. Translated, it gives CATSVVCKQGMVGNEKLFF.

The chain carries TRBV10-3 and TRBJ2-3; TRBD2 matches 15 bases. The CDR3 has 14 amino acids. Per the germline V gene, CDR1 is ENHRY and CDR2 is SYGVKD. V shed 8 bases, J shed 4 bases, and the junction held 1 base outside the gene matches. This chain's CDR3 is CAIWTSGGADTQYF. The CDR3 DNA reads TGTGCCATCTGGACTAGCGGGGGGGCAGATACGCAGTATTTT.

CDR3 coding DNA: TGTGCCACCCGGGGGGTAACCACTGAAGCTTTCTTT. Protein sequence: CATRGVTTEAFF. This sequence joins TRBV6-5 and TRBJ1-1; tentative D call: TRBD1 (5 bases). The CDR3 runs 12 residues. CDR1 is MNHEY, CDR2 SVGAGI, per germline. V lost 10 bases and J 4 bases, leaving 13 bases between the germline ends.

The chain joins TRBV4-3 to TRBJ2-1; D perhaps matches TRBD1 (6 bases). Germline CDR1 and CDR2: LGHNA and YSLEER. The CDR3 extends over 16 amino acids. Trimming took off 0 bases at V and 6 bases at J, with 15 bases between the two ends. Here the CDR3 reads CASSQDRGQGSNEQFF. In nucleotides, the CDR3 is TGCGCCAGCAGCCAAGATCGAGGCCAGGGGTCCAATGAGCAGTTCTTC.

This clone has just one count. This rearrangement joins TRBV5-4 to TRBJ2-2; 8 nucleotides agree with TRBD1. V shed 3 bases, J shed 0 bases, and the junction held 4 bases outside the gene matches. This CDR3 spans 16 amino acids. Germline assignment: CDR1 SGHNT and CDR2 YYREEE (reference sequence). In nucleotides, the CDR3 is TGTGCCAGCAGCTGGCGGACAGGGACGAACACCGGGGAGCTGTTTTTT. Translating it yields CASSWRTGTNTGELFF.

The genes are TRBV19 and TRBJ2-1; 10 nucleotides align to TRBD1. CDR3 length: 15 amino acids. The ends lost 4 bases at V and 8 bases at J; junction bases unmatched: 8. From germline, CDR1 is LNHDA and CDR2 SQIVND (reference sequence). The CDR3 bases are TGTGCCAGTAGTAGCCTTCGGACAGGGGGAGATGAGCAGTTCTTC. Encoded protein: CASSSLRTGGDEQFF. Full variable domain (rest looked up from reference TRBV19 and TRBJ2-1): DGGITQSPKYLFRKEGQNVTLSCEQNLNHDAMYWYRQDPGQGLRLIYYSQIVNDFQKGDIAEGYSVSREKKESFPLTVTSAQKNPTAFYLCASSSLRTGGDEQFFGPGTRLTVL.

The chain links TRBV2 to TRBJ2-5, with 7 bases aligning to TRBD2. The V gene end was trimmed by 9 bases and the J gene end by 5 bases; junction bases not matched to a gene: 3. CDR3 length: 11 amino acids. The germline gives CDR1 SNHLY, CDR2 FYNNEI. The CDR3 reads CASLGGETQYF. For the CDR3, the DNA is TGTGCCAGTCTCGGGGGGGAGACCCAGTACTTC.

This clone was found a few times. The chain recombines TRBV10-3 with TRBJ1-5; D not certain. The germline CDR1 and CDR2 sequences are ENHRY and SYGVKD. The CDR3 contains 12 residues. V was pared by 3 bases and J by 5 bases, with 5 bases between. In DNA form, the CDR3 reads TGTGCCATCAGTGACCAGTATCAGCCCCAGCATTTT. It translates to CAISDQYQPQHF.

CDR3 bases: TGTGCCAGCAGTTCGGGGAGTGTAAGGCCCCAGCATTTT. Protein: CASSSGSVRPQHF. This rearrangement joins TRBV28 to TRBJ1-5; D gene unclear. There are 13 residues in the CDR3. V lost 4 bases and J 9 bases, leaving 13 bases between the germline ends. Germline lookup yields CDR1 MDHEN and CDR2 SYDVKM.

The chain combines TRBV21-1 with TRBJ1-1. TRBV21-1 is termed a pseudogene. CDR3 length: 17 amino acids. CDR3 in amino acids: CASSKSSREGQNTEAFF. Written as DNA, the CDR3 is TGTGCCAGCAGCAAATCTTCGAGGGAGGGGCAGAACACTGAAGCTTTCTTT.

In its sample, this clone was seen once. V usage is TRBV10-3 and J usage is TRBJ2-3, with 7 positions matching TRBD2. Per germline, CDR1 ENHRY and CDR2 SYGVKD. The CDR3 consists of 15 residues. V was pared by 2 bases and J by 5 bases, with 7 bases of the junction left unmatched. The CDR3, as DNA: TGTGCCATCAGTGAGGAACGGGGAGGGGAAGATACGCAGTATTTT. Translated, it gives CAISEERGGEDTQYF.

The V and J genes are TRBV3-1 (or the pseudogene TRBV3-2) and TRBJ2-2; the D is unclear. CDR1 is LGHDT, CDR2 YNNKEL, per germline (reference sequence). This CDR3 has 17 residues. Trimming left V 3 bases short and J 1 base short, with 15 bases between. In nucleotides, the CDR3 is TGTGCCAGCAGCCACCGATCGGCGGCTTTGAACACCGGGGAGCTGTTTTTT. It yields the protein CASSHRSAALNTGELFF.

In DNA form, the CDR3 reads TGCAGCGTAGAAACCGGGACAGGGGCCAATCAGCCCCAGCATTTT. It translates to CSVETGTGANQPQHF. The chain couples TRBV29-1 to TRBJ1-5; 10 nucleotides line up with TRBD1. The CDR3 spans 15 residues. V was pared by 6 bases and J by 3 bases, with 8 bases of the junction left unmatched. Per germline, CDR1 SQVTM and CDR2 ANQGSEA. Supplemented by reference TRBV29-1 and TRBJ1-5, the full variable domain reads SAVISQKPSRDICQRGTSLTIQCQVDSQVTMMFWYRQQPGQSLTLIATANQGSEATYESGFVIDKFPISRPNLTFSTLTVSNMSPEDSSIYLCSVETGTGANQPQHFGDGTRLSIL.

The CDR3 DNA is TGCGCCAGCAGCTTGGAGGACAGCCAAGAAGCTTTCTTT. Translation gives CASSLEDSQEAFF. The V and J genes are TRBV5-1 and TRBJ1-1; weak D call: TRBD1 (6 bases). This CDR3 contains 13 residues. CDR1 is SGHRS and CDR2 is YFSETQ in the germline V gene. The ends were cut back, 0 bases at V and 8 bases at J, with 11 bases in the middle.

The CDR3 is CVLRCPQETQYF. The CDR3 bases are TGTGTCTTACGGTGCCCGCAAGAGACCCAGTACTTC. The chain couples TRBV27 to TRBJ2-5; D not resolved. Germline CDR1 MNHEY, CDR2 SMNVEV (reference sequence). The CDR3 spans 12 residues.

This sequence joins TRBV5-1 and TRBJ1-4, with 7 bases fitting TRBD1. With V trimmed by 4 bases and J by 4 bases, 7 bases remained unmatched. The germline CDR1 and CDR2 sequences are SGHRS and YFSETQ. This CDR3 has 15 amino acids. The CDR3 DNA reads TGCGCCAGCAGCACCGGGACAGACCTTAATGAAAAACTGTTTTTT. Protein product: CASSTGTDLNEKLFF.

This clone turned up a few times. V is TRBV6-2 or TRBV6-3 and J is TRBJ1-5, with a tentative D call TRBD1 (5 bases). V lost 2 bases to trimming and J lost 4 bases, with 21 bases between them. The germline V gene encodes CDR1 MNHEY and CDR2 SVGEGT. This CDR3 is built from 18 residues. CDR3 DNA: TGTGCCAGCAGTTACGGAACAGGTACTCGAAACAATAATCAGCCCCAGCATTTT. Encoded protein: CASSYGTGTRNNNQPQHF.

The gene calls are TRBV7-9 and TRBJ1-1, with 9 bases identical to TRBD1. The CDR3 consists of 14 residues. In germline, CDR1 is SEHNR, CDR2 FQNEAQ (reference sequence). The trim removed 5 bases at V and 4 bases at J, leaving 5 bases unmatched. CDR3: CASSRTGDSTEAFF. The CDR3 DNA follows: TGTGCCAGCAGCCGGACAGGGGATAGCACTGAAGCTTTCTTT.

The chain uses TRBV5-1 and TRBJ2-5, with 7 bases that match TRBD1. From germline, CDR1 is SGHRS and CDR2 YFSETQ. CDR3 length: 15 amino acids. V shed 0 bases and J 5 bases; nucleotides not matched to a gene: 7. The CDR3 sequence: CASSLEGGEGETQYF. The CDR3 bases are TGCGCCAGCAGCTTGGAAGGGGGCGAGGGGGAGACCCAGTACTTC.

The chain's CDR3 is CATSRTGAGGELFF. Here the CDR3 DNA reads TGTGCCACCAGTCGGACAGGGGCGGGCGGGGAGCTGTTTTTT. The rearrangement uses TRBV24-1 and TRBJ2-2; 9 bases agree with TRBD1. Germline V CDR1 and CDR2: KGHDR, SFDVKD. The ends lost 6 bases at V and 7 bases at J; junction bases unmatched: 5. The CDR3 sequence is 14 residues long.

The J gene is TRBJ2-2, the V gene TRBV7-6; D is undetermined. Germline V gives CDR1 SGHVS, CDR2 FNYEAQ. V gave up 0 bases and J gave up 5 bases, with 19 bases separating them. This CDR3 is built from 18 residues. CDR3 coding DNA: TGTGCCAGCAGCTTAGCGTTATTAGCTAGTCTCGGGACCGGGGAGCTGTTTTTT. Its translation is CASSLALLASLGTGELFF.